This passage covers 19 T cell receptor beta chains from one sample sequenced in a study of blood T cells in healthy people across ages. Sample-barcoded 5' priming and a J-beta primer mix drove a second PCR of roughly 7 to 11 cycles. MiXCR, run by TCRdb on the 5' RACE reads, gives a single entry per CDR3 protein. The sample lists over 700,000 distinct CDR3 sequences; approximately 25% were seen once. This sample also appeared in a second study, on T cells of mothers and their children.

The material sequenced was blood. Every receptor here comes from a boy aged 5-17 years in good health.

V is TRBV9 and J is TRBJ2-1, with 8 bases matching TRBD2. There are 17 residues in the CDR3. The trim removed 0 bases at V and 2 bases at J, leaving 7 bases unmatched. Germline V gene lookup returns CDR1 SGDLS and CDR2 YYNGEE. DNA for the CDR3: TGTGCCAGCAGCGTAGCTTTAGGTAGCGGGGCCTACAATGAGCAGTTCTTC. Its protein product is CASSVALGSGAYNEQFF.

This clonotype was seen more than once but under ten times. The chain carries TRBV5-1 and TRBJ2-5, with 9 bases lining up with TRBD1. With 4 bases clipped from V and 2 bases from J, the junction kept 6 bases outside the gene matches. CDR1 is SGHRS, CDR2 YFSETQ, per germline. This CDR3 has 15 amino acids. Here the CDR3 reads CASSKRTGDQETQYF. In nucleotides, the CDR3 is TGCGCCAGCAGCAAAAGGACAGGGGATCAAGAGACCCAGTACTTC.

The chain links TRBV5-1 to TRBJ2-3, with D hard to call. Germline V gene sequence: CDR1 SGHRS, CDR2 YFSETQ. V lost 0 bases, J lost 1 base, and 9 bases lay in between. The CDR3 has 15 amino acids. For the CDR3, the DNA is TGCGCCAGCAGCTTGGGTGGTTTCGGCACAGATACGCAGTATTTT. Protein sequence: CASSLGGFGTDTQYF.

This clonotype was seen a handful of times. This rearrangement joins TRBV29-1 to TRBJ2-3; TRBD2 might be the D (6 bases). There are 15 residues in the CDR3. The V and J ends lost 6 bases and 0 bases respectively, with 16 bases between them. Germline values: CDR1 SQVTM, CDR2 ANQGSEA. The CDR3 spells CSVEDGTFSTDTQYF. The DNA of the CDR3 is TGCAGCGTAGAGGACGGGACTTTTAGCACAGATACGCAGTATTTT.

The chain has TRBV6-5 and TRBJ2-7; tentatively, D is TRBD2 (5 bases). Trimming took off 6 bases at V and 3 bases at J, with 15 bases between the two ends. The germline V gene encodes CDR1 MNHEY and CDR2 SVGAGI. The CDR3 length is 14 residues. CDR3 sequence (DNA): TGTGCCAGCAGCCGGGCCCGGGATATCTACGAGCAGTACTTC. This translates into CASSRARDIYEQYF.

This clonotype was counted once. The DNA for the CDR3 is TGTGCCAGCAGCTTGATGCAGGGAGCCTACGAGCAGTACTTC. This sequence encodes CASSLMQGAYEQYF. The chain couples TRBV7-6 to TRBJ2-5; tentatively, D is TRBD1 or TRBD2 (5 bases each). Judging by the DNA end, TRBJ2-7 fits better; the J call may be wrong. The CDR3 spans 14 residues. The germline gives CDR1 SGHVS, CDR2 FNYEAQ.

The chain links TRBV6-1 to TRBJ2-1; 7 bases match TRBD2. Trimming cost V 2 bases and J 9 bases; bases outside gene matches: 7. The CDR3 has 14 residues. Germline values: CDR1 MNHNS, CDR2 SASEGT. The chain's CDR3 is CASSEKVAGVEQFF. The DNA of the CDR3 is TGTGCCAGCAGTGAAAAGGTGGCGGGGGTTGAGCAGTTCTTC.

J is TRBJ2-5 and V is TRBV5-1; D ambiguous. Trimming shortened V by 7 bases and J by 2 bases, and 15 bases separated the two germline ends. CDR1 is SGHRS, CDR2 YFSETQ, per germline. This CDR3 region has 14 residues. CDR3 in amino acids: CASGSPGGQETQYF. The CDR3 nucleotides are TGCGCCAGCGGGTCCCCTGGCGGACAAGAGACCCAGTACTTC.

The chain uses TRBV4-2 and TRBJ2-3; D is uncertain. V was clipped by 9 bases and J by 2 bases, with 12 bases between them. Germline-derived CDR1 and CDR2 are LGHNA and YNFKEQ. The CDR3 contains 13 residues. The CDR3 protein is CASTAEFTDTQYF. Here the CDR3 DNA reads TGTGCCAGTACGGCGGAGTTCACAGATACGCAGTATTTT.

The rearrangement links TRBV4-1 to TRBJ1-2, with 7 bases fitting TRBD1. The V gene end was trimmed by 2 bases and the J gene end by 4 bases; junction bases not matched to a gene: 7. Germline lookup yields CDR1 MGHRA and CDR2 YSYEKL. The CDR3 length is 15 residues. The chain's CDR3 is CASSQPTGSRYGYTF. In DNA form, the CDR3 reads TGCGCCAGCAGCCAACCGACAGGGTCCCGCTATGGCTACACCTTC.

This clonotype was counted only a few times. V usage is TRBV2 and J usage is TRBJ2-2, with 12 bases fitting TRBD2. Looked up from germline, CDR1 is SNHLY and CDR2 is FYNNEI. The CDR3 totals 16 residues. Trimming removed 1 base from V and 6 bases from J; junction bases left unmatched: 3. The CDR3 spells CASSEGLAGAPGELFF. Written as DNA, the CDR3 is TGTGCCAGCAGTGAAGGACTAGCGGGAGCCCCCGGGGAGCTGTTTTTT.

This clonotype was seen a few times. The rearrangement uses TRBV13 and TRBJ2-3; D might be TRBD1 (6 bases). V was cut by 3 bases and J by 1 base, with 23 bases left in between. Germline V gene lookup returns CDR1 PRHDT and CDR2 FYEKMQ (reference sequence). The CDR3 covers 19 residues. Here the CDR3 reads CASSLGPTPQGWGTDTQYF. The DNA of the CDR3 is TGTGCCAGCAGCTTGGGCCCCACTCCACAGGGTTGGGGCACAGATACGCAGTATTTT.

The CDR3 here is CASSLAGLADTGELFF. In DNA, the CDR3 is TGTGCCAGCAGCTTAGCCGGCCTGGCGGACACCGGGGAGCTGTTTTTT. This chain uses TRBV7-2 with TRBJ2-2; D ambiguous. Germline CDR1 SGHTA, CDR2 FQGNSA. This CDR3 is 16 amino acids long. V lost 0 bases and J 3 bases, leaving 11 bases between the germline ends.

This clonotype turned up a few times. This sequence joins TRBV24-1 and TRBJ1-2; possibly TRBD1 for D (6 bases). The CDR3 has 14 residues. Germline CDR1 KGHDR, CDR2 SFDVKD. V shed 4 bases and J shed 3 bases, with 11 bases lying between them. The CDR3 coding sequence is TGTGCCACCAGTGACCCGGGACAACACTATGGCTACACCTTC. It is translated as CATSDPGQHYGYTF.

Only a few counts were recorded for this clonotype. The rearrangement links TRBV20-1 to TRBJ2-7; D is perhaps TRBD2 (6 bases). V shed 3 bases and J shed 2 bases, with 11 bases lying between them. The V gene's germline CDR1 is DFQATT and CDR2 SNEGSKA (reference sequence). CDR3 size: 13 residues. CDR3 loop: CSARGRTTYEQYF. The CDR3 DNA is TGCAGTGCTAGGGGCCGGACTACCTACGAGCAGTACTTC.

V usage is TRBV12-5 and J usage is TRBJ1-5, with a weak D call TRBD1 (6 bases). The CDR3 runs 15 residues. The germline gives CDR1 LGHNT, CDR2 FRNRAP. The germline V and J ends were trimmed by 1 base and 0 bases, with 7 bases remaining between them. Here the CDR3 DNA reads TGTGCTAGTGGTTTGGGGACAGCTAGCAATCAGCCCCAGCATTTT. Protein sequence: CASGLGTASNQPQHF.

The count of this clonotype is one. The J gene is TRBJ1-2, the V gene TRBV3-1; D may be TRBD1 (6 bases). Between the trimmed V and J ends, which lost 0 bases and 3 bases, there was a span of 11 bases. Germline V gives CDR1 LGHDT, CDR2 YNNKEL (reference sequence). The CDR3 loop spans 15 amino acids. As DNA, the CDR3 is TGTGCCAGCAGCCAAGATGGAGACAGGCACTATGGCTACACCTTC. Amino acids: CASSQDGDRHYGYTF.

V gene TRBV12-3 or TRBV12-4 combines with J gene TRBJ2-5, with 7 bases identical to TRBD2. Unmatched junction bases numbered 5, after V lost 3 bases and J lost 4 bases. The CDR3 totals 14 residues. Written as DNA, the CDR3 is TGTGCCAGCAGTTTTGCGGGGGTATTAGAGACCCAGTACTTC. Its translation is CASSFAGVLETQYF.

CDR3 amino acids: CASKGLAPYNEQFF. The CDR3 DNA follows: TGTGCCAGCAAGGGACTAGCTCCTTACAATGAGCAGTTCTTC. The V call is TRBV2, the J call TRBJ2-1; 9 nucleotides agree with TRBD2. The V segment lost 7 bases and the J segment 4 bases; nucleotides outside the gene matches: 5. Germline V gene lookup returns CDR1 SNHLY and CDR2 FYNNEI. The CDR3 runs to 14 residues.